The present entry profiles one T cell receptor beta chain with its context. Its antigen is still unknown. No qualities accompany the bases; no much larger clone lies one base away. Using bias-controlled multiplex PCR with the immunoSEQ v3 hsTCRB kit, the TCR beta CDR3 regions were amplified from genomic DNA. TCR libraries were sequenced on an Illumina NextSeq 500 to 2 million or so read pairs for survey level or roughly 5-6.5 million for deep level. As for how the authors treated the data: V, D and J genes were assigned, non-productive sequences were removed, and clonality was reported by immunoSEQ Analyzer software. Repertoires were compared by productive Simpson clonality and by the Morisita overlap index of productive TRB rearrangements between infused TIL and blood. Absolute clonotype counts in blood were estimated as lymphocyte count times CD3+ fraction times the clone's productive frequency. TCRdb holds this immuneACCESS table with in-frame rearrangements only. Some clones are missing; in checked studies, unresolved V genes explain under half, and the rest has no known cause. V and J calls plus clone size are reproduced from that table; the DNA served to infer D and trimming. This sample holds some 43,000 clones; roughly 78% were observed only once. The ten biggest clones cover more than 12% of the sample.

The data originate from a study of TIL therapy for anti-PD-1-resistant metastatic lung cancer (dated by TCRdb to 2020 to 2023). The study in broad terms: Tumors were harvested before any PD-1/PD-L1 blockade; patients then received nivolumab, and those progressing received lymphodepletion, expanded TIL infusion and IL-2. The cohort was composed predominantly of lung adenocarcinoma, with several EGFR-mutant and two ALK-rearranged tumors included, and half of patients were identified as current or former smokers. Among the enrolled patients, the median age was about 52 years (range 38-75), and the median tumor PD-L1 proportion score was more than 4.5%. A median non-synonymous tumor mutation burden of about 1.5 mutations per megabase was determined across the cohort by whole-exome sequencing. T cell receptor beta sequencing of tumor and peripheral blood was used to follow clonotypes across the tumor, the expanded TIL product and serial blood samples.

The CDR3 numbers 15 residues from cysteine through phenylalanine. The read is trimmed to its CDR3 DNA, 45 bases read in frame from base 1. V and J lose 2 bases and 8 bases, and a span of 16 bases separates them. In the germline V gene, CDR1 corresponds to MNHEY and CDR2 to SVGAGI. What this sample's time point label stands for: pre-treatment sample, taken before nivolumab and TIL therapy. Adults with stage 4 NSCLC were enrolled from 2017 to early 2020 in a dual-center phase I trial. Samples came from a single-arm, open-label phase I trial of tumor-infiltrating lymphocyte therapy with nivolumab in advanced non-small cell lung cancer. Blood mononuclear cells from EDTA tubes were isolated by Ficoll gradient, snap-frozen as pellets, and DNA was extracted with a Qiagen mini-prep kit. The study at large found these results: Clonotypes from the infused TIL partially replaced the baseline peripheral repertoire and then declined over months, and persistence showed no apparent association with response. The cohort was highly selected, with more treatment-naive, never-smoker and oncogene-addicted patients than typical, limiting generalizability. The study protocol defined all tumor marker inferences as exploratory.

The receptor was derived from a man aged 65 to 85 with non-small cell lung cancer. Rearrangement joined TRBV6-5 to TRBJ2-1; the D region possibly corresponds to TRBD1 (5 bases align). Sequencing was performed on blood, taken at baseline. The CDR3 region has the sequence CASSYPGRLRDEQFF. The DNA sequence is as follows: TGTGCCAGCAGTTACCCAGGGCGCCTAAGGGATGAGCAGTTCTTC.